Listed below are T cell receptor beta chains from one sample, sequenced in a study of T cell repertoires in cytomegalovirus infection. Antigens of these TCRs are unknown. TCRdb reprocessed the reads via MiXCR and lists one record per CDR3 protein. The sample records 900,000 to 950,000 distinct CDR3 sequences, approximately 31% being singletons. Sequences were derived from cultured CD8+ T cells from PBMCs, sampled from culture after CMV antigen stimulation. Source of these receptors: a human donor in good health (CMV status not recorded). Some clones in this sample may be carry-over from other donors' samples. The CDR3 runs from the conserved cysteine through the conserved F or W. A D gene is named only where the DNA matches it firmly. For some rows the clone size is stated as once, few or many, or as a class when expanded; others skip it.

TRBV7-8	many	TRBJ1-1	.	CASSLDTFLEAFF	TGTGCCAGCAGCTTAGACACCTTCCTAGAAGCTTTCTTT
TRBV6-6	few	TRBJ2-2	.	CASSYPGGGGAVELTGELFF	TGTGCCAGCAGTTACCCCGGTGGAGGGGGGGCCGTTGAGTTGACCGGGGAGCTGTTTTTT
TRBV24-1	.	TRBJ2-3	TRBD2	CATSTGLATPSISLTDTQYF	TGTGCCACCAGTACGGGACTAGCGACACCTTCCATCTCTCTCACAGATACGCAGTATTTT
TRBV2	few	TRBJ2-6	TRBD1	CASLGQMTGANVLTF	TGTGCCAGCTTGGGACAGATGACTGGGGCCAACGTCCTGACTTTC
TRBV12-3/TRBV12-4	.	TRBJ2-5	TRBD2	CASSPYGTTQETQYF	TGTGCCAGCAGCCCATATGGGACTACCCAAGAGACCCAGTACTTC
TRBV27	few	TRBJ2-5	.	CASREVAAQETQYF	TGTGCCAGCAGAGAGGTAGCGGCCCAAGAGACCCAGTACTTC
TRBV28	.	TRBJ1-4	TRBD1	CASTDPGQGSISEKLFF	TGTGCCAGCACCGACCCGGGACAGGGGAGTATTAGTGAAAAACTGTTTTTT
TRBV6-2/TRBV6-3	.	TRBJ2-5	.	CASSYPQDRIGGETQYF	TGTGCCAGCAGTTACCCTCAGGACAGAATCGGTGGGGAGACCCAGTACTTC
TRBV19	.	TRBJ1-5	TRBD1	CASTMTGGEYQPQHF	TGTGCCAGTACGATGACAGGGGGCGAATATCAGCCCCAGCATTTT
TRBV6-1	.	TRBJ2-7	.	CASSEGRDHISSYEQYF	TGTGCCAGCAGTGAAGGCCGAGACCACATCTCCTCCTACGAGCAGTACTTC
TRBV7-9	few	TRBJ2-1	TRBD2	CASSSVSGGAYNEQFF	TGTGCCAGCAGCTCCGTTAGCGGGGGGGCCTACAATGAGCAGTTCTTC
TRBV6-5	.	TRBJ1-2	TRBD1	CASSSAPGQGVYTF	TGTGCCAGCAGCTCTGCGCCGGGACAGGGAGTCTACACCTTC
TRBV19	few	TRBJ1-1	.	CASSITGKNTEAFF	TGTGCCAGTAGTATCACGGGGAAGAACACTGAAGCTTTCTTT
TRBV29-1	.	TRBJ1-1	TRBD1	CSVWVQTGGTEAFF	TGCAGCGTTTGGGTCCAAACAGGGGGCACTGAAGCTTTCTTT
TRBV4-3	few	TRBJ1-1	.	CASSQDPLGTEAFF	TGCGCCAGCAGCCAAGACCCCCTCGGGACTGAAGCTTTCTTT
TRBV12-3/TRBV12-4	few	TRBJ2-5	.	CASSQPGAGWGETQYF	TGTGCCAGCAGCCAGCCAGGGGCGGGGTGGGGAGAGACCCAGTACTTC
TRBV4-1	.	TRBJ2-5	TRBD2	CASSPVGLAGQETQYF	TGCGCCAGCAGCCCAGTTGGACTAGCGGGGCAAGAGACCCAGTACTTC
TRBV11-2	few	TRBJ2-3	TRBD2	CASPRAGGTDTQYF	TGTGCCAGTCCCCGCGCGGGGGGCACAGATACGCAGTATTTT
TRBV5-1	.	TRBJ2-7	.	CASRLAQGLSYEQYF	TGCGCCAGCAGGCTTGCGCAGGGGCTATCCTACGAGCAGTACTTC
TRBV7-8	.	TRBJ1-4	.	CASSLGDGRNELFF	TGTGCCAGCAGCTTAGGGGACGGGCGCAACGAACTGTTTTTT
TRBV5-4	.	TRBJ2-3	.	CASSLTSLGTDTQYF	TGTGCCAGCAGCCTAACTAGTCTTGGCACAGATACGCAGTATTTT
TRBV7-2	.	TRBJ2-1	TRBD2	CTSSLRLAVRDEQFF	TGTACCAGCAGCTTACGACTAGCGGTAAGGGATGAGCAGTTCTTC
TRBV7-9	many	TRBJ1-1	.	CASSLEGAGANTEAFF	TGTGCCAGCAGCTTAGAAGGCGCAGGGGCGAACACTGAAGCTTTCTTT
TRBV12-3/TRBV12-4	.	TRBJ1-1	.	CASSPFNDTEAFF	TGTGCCAGCAGTCCCTTCAATGACACTGAAGCTTTCTTT
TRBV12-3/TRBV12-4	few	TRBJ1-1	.	CASSSAGVTNGEAFF	TGTGCCAGCAGTAGTGCCGGGGTCACGAACGGTGAAGCTTTCTTT
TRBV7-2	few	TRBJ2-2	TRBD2	CASSQWTSGGAGELFF	TGTGCCAGCAGCCAATGGACTAGCGGGGGGGCCGGGGAGCTGTTTTTT
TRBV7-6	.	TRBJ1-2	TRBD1	CASSSSGTGGIYGYTF	TGTGCCAGCAGTTCCTCCGGGACAGGGGGCATCTATGGCTACACCTTC
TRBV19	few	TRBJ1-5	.	CASIGQANQPQHF	TGTGCCAGTATTGGGCAGGCCAATCAGCCCCAGCATTTT
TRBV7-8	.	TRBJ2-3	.	CATGRKRDTDTQYF	TGTGCCACAGGCCGCAAGCGAGACACAGATACGCAGTATTTT
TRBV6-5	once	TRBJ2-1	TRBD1	CASSYRRTGHIYNEQFF	TGTGCCAGCAGTTATCGTCGGACAGGGCATATTTACAATGAGCAGTTCTTC
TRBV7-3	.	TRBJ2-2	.	CASSLGPGTPLLGNTGELFF	TGTGCCAGCAGCTTAGGACCGGGTACACCCCTTTTGGGAAACACCGGGGAGCTGTTTTTT
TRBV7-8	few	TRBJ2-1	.	CASSFRRAGNEQFF	TGTGCCAGCAGCTTCCGGAGGGCGGGGAATGAGCAGTTCTTC
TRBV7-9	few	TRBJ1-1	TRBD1	CASSYTGDHTEAFF	TGTGCCAGCAGCTATACAGGGGATCACACTGAAGCTTTCTTT
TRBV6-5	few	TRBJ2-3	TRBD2	CASSYGRGRADTQYF	TGTGCCAGCAGTTACGGGAGGGGACGGGCAGATACGCAGTATTTT